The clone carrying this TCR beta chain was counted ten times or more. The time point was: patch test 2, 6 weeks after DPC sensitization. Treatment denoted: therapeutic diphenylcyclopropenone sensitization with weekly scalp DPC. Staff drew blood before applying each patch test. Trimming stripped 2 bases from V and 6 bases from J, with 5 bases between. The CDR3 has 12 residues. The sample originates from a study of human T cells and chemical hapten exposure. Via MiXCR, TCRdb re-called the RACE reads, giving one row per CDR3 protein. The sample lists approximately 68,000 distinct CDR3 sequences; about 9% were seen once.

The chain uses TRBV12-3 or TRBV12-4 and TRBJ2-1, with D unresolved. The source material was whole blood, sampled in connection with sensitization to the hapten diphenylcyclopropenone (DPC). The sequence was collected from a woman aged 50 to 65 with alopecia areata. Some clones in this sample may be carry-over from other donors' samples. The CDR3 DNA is TGTGCCAGCAGTTTAATAGTCAATGAGCAGTTCTTC. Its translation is CASSLIVNEQFF.